This is a list of T cell receptor beta chains from one sample in a study of blood T cell repertoires in COVID-19. Profiled with immunoSEQ multiplex PCR; TCRdb holds only in-frame clones, not every one. The table lists about 420,000 clones, around nine tenths of them singletons. The source material was peripheral blood. Every receptor here comes from a young man with COVID-19, enrolled during active disease. The CDR3 runs from the conserved cysteine through the conserved F or W. A D gene is named only where the DNA matches it firmly. Not every row has a clone size; where given, it reads once, few, many or a size class.

j_gene: TRBJ2-7; v_gene: TRBV18; abundance: NA; d_gene: NA; len: 14; CDR3aa: CASSPPGNTYEQYF; CDR3nt: TGTGCCAGCTCACCACCGGGCAACACCTACGAGCAGTACTTC
j_gene: TRBJ2-3; v_gene: TRBV4-1; abundance: NA; d_gene: TRBD1; len: 16; CDR3aa: CASSQGSDREEDTQYF; CDR3nt: TGCGCCAGCAGCCAAGGATCGGACAGGGAAGAGGATACGCAGTATTTT
j_gene: TRBJ1-4; v_gene: TRBV5-6; abundance: NA; d_gene: NA; len: 15; CDR3aa: CASSRATRVEEKLFF; CDR3nt: TGTGCCAGCAGCCGGGCCACGCGGGTTGAGGAAAAACTGTTTTTT
j_gene: TRBJ2-1; v_gene: TRBV29-1; abundance: NA; d_gene: NA; len: 14; CDR3aa: CSAEGGKTYNEQFF; CDR3nt: TGCAGCGCCGAGGGCGGGAAGACCTACAATGAGCAGTTCTTC
j_gene: TRBJ1-3; v_gene: TRBV7-9; abundance: NA; d_gene: NA; len: 16; CDR3aa: CASSLAEYFSGNTIYF; CDR3nt: TGTGCCAGCAGCTTAGCTGAGTACTTCTCTGGAAACACCATATATTTT
j_gene: TRBJ2-3; v_gene: TRBV5-6; abundance: NA; d_gene: TRBD2; len: 16; CDR3aa: CASSLERGGVADTQYF; CDR3nt: TGTGCCAGCAGCTTGGAGCGGGGGGGCGTGGCAGATACGCAGTATTTT
j_gene: TRBJ2-5; v_gene: TRBV5-4; abundance: NA; d_gene: TRBD1; len: 15; CDR3aa: CASSLLAHRGETQYF; CDR3nt: TGTGCCAGCAGCTTGTTGGCACACAGGGGGGAGACCCAGTACTTC
j_gene: TRBJ1-2; v_gene: TRBV23-1; abundance: NA; d_gene: NA; len: 11; CDR3aa: CAIYQAHGYTF; CDR3nt: TGCGCCATCTACCAAGCCCATGGCTACACCTTC
j_gene: TRBJ2-5; v_gene: TRBV5-1; abundance: NA; d_gene: NA; len: 14; CDR3aa: CASSSFDRQETQYF; CDR3nt: TGCGCCAGCAGCTCGTTCGACAGGCAAGAGACCCAGTACTTC
j_gene: TRBJ2-5; v_gene: TRBV5-1; abundance: NA; d_gene: NA; len: 12; CDR3aa: CASSRQQETQYF; CDR3nt: TGCGCCAGCAGCCGACAGCAAGAGACCCAGTACTTC
j_gene: TRBJ2-7; v_gene: TRBV19; abundance: once; d_gene: TRBD1; len: 15; CDR3aa: CASQPAGTGLYEQYF; CDR3nt: TGTGCCAGTCAGCCGGCCGGGACAGGGCTGTACGAGCAGTACTTC
j_gene: TRBJ2-7; v_gene: TRBV12-3/TRBV12-4; abundance: NA; d_gene: NA; len: 12; CDR3aa: CASSFRGYEQYF; CDR3nt: TGTGCCAGCAGTTTTAGGGGCTACGAGCAGTACTTC
j_gene: TRBJ2-6; v_gene: TRBV7-9; abundance: NA; d_gene: TRBD1; len: 19; CDR3aa: CASSFPAQGAFSGANVLTF; CDR3nt: TGTGCCAGCAGCTTTCCAGCTCAGGGGGCCTTCTCTGGGGCCAACGTCCTGACTTTC
j_gene: TRBJ2-1; v_gene: TRBV3-1/TRBV3-2; abundance: NA; d_gene: TRBD2; len: 15; CDR3aa: CASSQIAGAYNEQFF; CDR3nt: TGTGCCAGCAGCCAGATAGCGGGAGCGTACAATGAGCAGTTCTTC
j_gene: TRBJ1-4; v_gene: TRBV28; abundance: NA; d_gene: TRBD1; len: 14; CDR3aa: CASSSDKGQEKLFF; CDR3nt: TGTGCCAGCAGTTCAGATAAGGGACAGGAAAAACTGTTTTTT
j_gene: TRBJ2-1; v_gene: TRBV27; abundance: NA; d_gene: NA; len: 14; CDR3aa: CASSLQGSYNEQFF; CDR3nt: TGTGCCAGCAGTTTGCAGGGGTCCTACAATGAGCAGTTCTTC
j_gene: TRBJ1-6; v_gene: TRBV5-6; abundance: NA; d_gene: TRBD1; len: 14; CDR3aa: CASSHRDRRSPLHF; CDR3nt: TGTGCCAGCAGCCACCGGGACAGGAGATCACCCCTCCACTTT
j_gene: TRBJ2-3; v_gene: TRBV6-1; abundance: NA; d_gene: NA; len: 12; CDR3aa: CASSEPLETQYF; CDR3nt: TGTGCCAGCAGTGAGCCCCTGGAGACGCAGTATTTT
j_gene: TRBJ1-6; v_gene: TRBV2; abundance: NA; d_gene: NA; len: 13; CDR3aa: CASSDGVTGSLHF; CDR3nt: TGTGCCAGCAGTGATGGGGTGACAGGCTCCCTCCACTTT
j_gene: TRBJ2-1; v_gene: TRBV7-6; abundance: few; d_gene: NA; len: 12; CDR3aa: CASSLPDNEQFF; CDR3nt: TGTGCCAGCAGCTTACCCGACAATGAGCAGTTCTTC
j_gene: TRBJ1-4; v_gene: TRBV6-1; abundance: NA; d_gene: TRBD1; len: 17; CDR3aa: CASSDFRSWTGGEKLFF; CDR3nt: TGTGCCAGCAGTGATTTTCGAAGTTGGACAGGGGGTGAAAAACTGTTTTTT
j_gene: TRBJ2-5; v_gene: TRBV21-1; abundance: NA; d_gene: NA; len: 16; CDR3aa: CASSKQAGGSQETQYF; CDR3nt: TGTGCCAGCAGCAAACAGGCGGGGGGTAGTCAAGAGACCCAGTACTTC
j_gene: TRBJ1-2; v_gene: TRBV6-6; abundance: NA; d_gene: NA; len: 14; CDR3aa: CASRLQGTEPGYTF; CDR3nt: TGTGCCAGCAGGCTACAAGGGACTGAGCCCGGCTACACCTTC
j_gene: TRBJ2-2; v_gene: TRBV9; abundance: NA; d_gene: TRBD2; len: 16; CDR3aa: CASSLGLAGVTGELFF; CDR3nt: TGTGCCAGCAGCCTAGGACTAGCGGGAGTCACCGGGGAGCTGTTTTTT
j_gene: TRBJ2-3; v_gene: TRBV3-1/TRBV3-2; abundance: NA; d_gene: TRBD1; len: 14; CDR3aa: CASSQGTGADTQYF; CDR3nt: TGTGCCAGCAGCCAAGGGACAGGGGCAGATACGCAGTATTTT
j_gene: TRBJ1-6; v_gene: TRBV7-9; abundance: few; d_gene: TRBD1; len: 15; CDR3aa: CASTVSGTVNSPLHF; CDR3nt: TGTGCCAGCACCGTTAGCGGGACAGTTAATTCACCCCTCCACTTT
j_gene: TRBJ1-2; v_gene: TRBV27; abundance: once; d_gene: TRBD1; len: 17; CDR3aa: CASSLSTDRARGRGYTF; CDR3nt: TGTGCCAGCAGTTTATCGACTGACAGGGCCAGAGGAAGGGGCTACACCTTC
j_gene: TRBJ1-3; v_gene: TRBV6-5; abundance: NA; d_gene: TRBD1; len: 15; CDR3aa: CASSRDRGFGNTIYF; CDR3nt: TGTGCCAGCAGCAGGGACAGGGGTTTTGGAAACACCATATATTTT